This T cell receptor (beta chain) came from a study of neurological immune-mediated disorders. As for the cDNA, it was generated by 5'RACE with 10-nucleotide random UMIs. TCRdb re-called the 5' RACE reads with MiXCR, one entry per CDR3 protein. There are 80,000 to 95,000 distinct CDR3 sequences in the sample; 3.5% occur only once, and less than 3.5% lies in the top ten. This clonotype has a count of ten or more. The CDR3 spans 17 residues. Trimming removed 1 base at V and 5 bases at J, with 21 bases between. Germline loops: CDR1 DFQATT, CDR2 SNEGSKA (reference sequence). Unsorted libraries were prepared from 2 million PBMCs that had been stored at -80 C.

The chain is built from TRBV20-1 and TRBJ2-1; the D gene is possibly TRBD2 (6 bases). Sequencing was done on a sample of PBMCs. The clonotype comes from a woman between 45 and 65 years old with multiple sclerosis. The CDR3 bases are TGCAGTGCTAGAGGCCCTTCGAGGGGCGGGGAAAACAATGAGCAGTTCTTC. Its protein product is CSARGPSRGGENNEQFF.